The present T cell receptor (beta chain) was sequenced within a study of glioma-infiltrating T cells. Ten or more counts support this clonotype. Using RNA template, CDR3s of TCR alpha and beta were amplified with iRepertoire arm-PCR. One-step reverse transcription and amplification started from approximately 100-400 ng of tissue mRNA or PBMC total RNA. MiXCR, applied by TCRdb to the multiplex PCR reads, yields one record per CDR3 protein. This sample has 160,000 or so distinct CDR3 sequences; more than 35% occur once, and the top ten carry 5% to 5.5%. This CDR3 has 12 residues. The V gene's germline CDR1 is DFQATT and CDR2 SNEGSKA (reference sequence). V was trimmed by 6 bases and J by 5 bases, leaving 13 bases between them.

The sequence derives from a human donor with low-grade glioma or glioblastoma, undergoing nonglioma brain surgery, or in good health (not recorded which). The sequenced material came from glioma tissue, nonneoplastic brain tissue, or PBMCs (not recorded which). This chain links TRBV20-1 with TRBJ2-5, with a tentative D call TRBD1 (6 bases). The CDR3 reads CSAEQGLETQYF. DNA of the CDR3: TGCAGTGCAGAACAGGGATTGGAGACCCAGTACTTC.